This T cell receptor (beta chain) was retrieved from a study of breast tumors, draining lymph nodes, adjacent tissues. Whole-study results and caveats: Tumor and nontumor repertoires were significantly more similar in luminal-like than in basal-like breast cancer. The lymph node origin of tumor T cells was framed as consistent with a hypothesis, not demonstrated.

MiXCR, applied by TCRdb to the multiplex PCR reads, yields one record per CDR3 protein. This sample has 150,000 to 200,000 distinct CDR3 sequences, with 30% to 35% found just once. The lymph nodes were axillary draining lymph nodes from breast cancer patients. The CDR3 sequence is 14 residues long. Germline V gene lookup returns CDR1 SGHKS and CDR2 YYEKEE (reference sequence). V lost 6 bases to trimming and J lost 4 bases; unmatched junction nucleotides: 7. Many counts were recorded for this clonotype. The antigen remains undetermined. Source material: axillary lymph node tissue. This clonotype was obtained from a female donor with breast cancer. Some clones in this sample may be carry-over from other donors' samples. This chain links TRBV5-5 with TRBJ1-2; 9 positions match TRBD1. The CDR3: CASTKDRGTYGYTF. CDR3 coding DNA: TGTGCCAGCACCAAGGACAGGGGAACCTATGGCTACACCTTC.